This T cell receptor beta chain was identified in a study of blood T cell repertoires in COVID-19. At the level of the study: The study drew acute and convalescent COVID-19 samples from the United States, Italy and Spain.

The repertoire was sequenced with immunoSEQ multiplex PCR; TCRdb's copy has only in-frame clones and lacks some. The sample lists over 25,000 clones, roughly 92% occurring once. The V and J ends lost 3 bases and 3 bases, in that order; junction bases with no gene match: 2. CDR3 length: 15 residues. Germline lookup yields CDR1 MGHRA and CDR2 YSYEKL. This receptor was taken from a man between 60 and 75 years old with acute or convalescent COVID-19. Sequencing was carried out using peripheral blood. The chain employs TRBV4-1 and TRBJ1-1, with 12 bases identical to TRBD1. The CDR3 DNA reads as TGCGCCAGCAGCCAGGGACAGGGGGCGGACACTGAAGCTTTCTTT. Translating gives CASSQGQGADTEAFF.